A single sample gave rise to the 7 T cell receptor beta chains below, sequenced in a study of blood T cell repertoires in COVID-19. Sequenced by immunoSEQ multiplex PCR; TCRdb stores in-frame clones only, minus some. This table has fewer than 400,000 clones, about 92% appearing once. Sequenced input: PBMCs or T cells enriched from blood (not recorded which). The receptor source for this set is a woman aged 30 to 39 who had recovered from COVID-19.

This rearrangement joins TRBV19 to TRBJ2-5; D might be TRBD2 (8 bases). With 8 bases removed from V and 1 base from J, the gap between germline ends came to 17 bases. The CDR3 totals 15 residues. The germline V gene encodes CDR1 LNHDA and CDR2 SQIVND (reference sequence). CDR3 bases: TGTGCCAGTGCGGGGGGAGGGACAGCCCAAGAGACCCAGTACTTC. Protein product: CASAGGGTAQETQYF.

The table lists this clone with a count of one. The chain carries TRBV30 and TRBJ2-1; 10 bases map to TRBD1. The V gene's germline CDR1 is GTSNPN and CDR2 SVGIG (reference sequence). Trimming cost V 2 bases and J 9 bases; bases outside gene matches: 7. This CDR3 has 14 residues. CDR3 in amino acids: CAWSRPTGGGEQFF. The DNA for the CDR3 is TGTGCCTGGAGTCGCCCGACAGGGGGCGGTGAGCAGTTCTTC.

This clone has more than one count but fewer than ten. V usage is TRBV4-1 and J usage is TRBJ2-7; 7 positions agree with TRBD2. The CDR3 spans 16 residues. CDR1 is MGHRA and CDR2 is YSYEKL in the germline V gene. J lost 4 bases, V lost 1 base, and 10 bases had no gene match. CDR3 coding DNA: TGCGCCAGCAGCCAAGGGGACTACCATATGGGATACGAGCAGTACTTC. Translated: CASSQGDYHMGYEQYF.

The chain couples TRBV28 to TRBJ1-5, with 7 bases lining up with TRBD1. The trim removed 3 bases at V and 6 bases at J, leaving 5 bases unmatched. This CDR3 comprises 14 residues. From germline, CDR1 is MDHEN and CDR2 SYDVKM. Here the CDR3 reads CASSFPQGRQPQHF. CDR3 nucleotides: TGTGCCAGCAGTTTCCCACAGGGGCGTCAGCCCCAGCATTTT.

The V gene is TRBV7-2, the J gene TRBJ2-1; 11 bases map to TRBD2. Germline-derived CDR1 and CDR2 are SGHTA and FQGNSA. The CDR3 has 17 residues. The ends lost 5 bases at V and 7 bases at J; junction bases unmatched: 13. The CDR3 spells CASSAWPSGRFMNEQFF. The CDR3 DNA follows: TGTGCCAGCAGCGCATGGCCTAGCGGGAGGTTTATGAATGAGCAGTTCTTC. The variable domain in full, with the rest retrieved from reference TRBV7-2 and TRBJ2-1, is GAGVSQSPSNKVTEKGKDVELRCDPISGHTALYWYRQSLGQGLEFLIYFQGNSAPDKSGLPSDRFSAERTGGSVSTLTIQRTQQEDSAVYLCASSAWPSGRFMNEQFFGPGTRLTVL.

The chain has TRBV28 and TRBJ1-6, with 7 bases lining up with TRBD1. CDR3 length: 14 residues. Germline values: CDR1 MDHEN, CDR2 SYDVKM. The J segment lost 2 bases and the V segment lost 6 bases, leaving 1 base of the junction unmatched. CDR3 DNA sequence: TGTGCCAGCAGAAGGGGGCCCTATAATTCACCCCTCCACTTT. Translated: CASRRGPYNSPLHF.

The V call is TRBV30, the J call TRBJ1-2, with D unresolved. Per germline, CDR1 GTSNPN and CDR2 SVGIG (reference sequence). The length of the CDR3 is 14 residues. The CDR3 spells CGLESRAKQGGYTF. As DNA, the CDR3 is TGTGGCCTGGAGTCTCGTGCCAAGCAAGGTGGCTACACCTTC.